The 17 T cell receptor beta chains given below trace back to one sample, sequenced in a study of blood T cell repertoires in COVID-19 (TCRdb year 2020). The library was generated by the immunoSEQ multiplex PCR assay. TCRdb carries this immuneACCESS record with in-frame sequences only. Its versions omit some clonotypes, under half of them owing to an unresolved V gene in the studies checked, with the rest unexplained. In all, the sample holds around 94,000 clones, and 80% of those were seen once. The top ten clonotypes cover under 20% of the sample. Input material: peripheral blood. All receptors derive from a human donor in a cohort sampled during active COVID-19.

The chain joins TRBV28 to TRBJ1-1; D possibly corresponds to TRBD1 (5 bases). Trimming cost V 8 bases and J 4 bases, with 8 bases left between them. Germline V gene data show CDR1 as MDHEN and CDR2 as SYDVKM. The CDR3 is 11 residues long. The CDR3 nucleotides are TGTGCCAGCCGCGGGGGCACTGAAGCTTTCTTT. Its protein product is CASRGGTEAFF.

The chain carries TRBV28 and TRBJ1-2; D uncertain. CDR1 and CDR2 from the germline V gene are MDHEN and SYDVKM. This CDR3 comprises 10 residues. Trimming took 5 bases from V and 5 from J, leaving 3 bases between them. The CDR3 nucleotides read TGTGCCAGCAGTCGTTATGGCTACACCTTC. Translation: CASSRYGYTF.

V and J are TRBV5-1 and TRBJ1-3; 8 bases line up with TRBD1. Germline V CDR1 and CDR2: SGHRS, YFSETQ. The CDR3 is 17 residues long. Trimming took 4 bases from V and 4 from J; bases not matched to a gene: 13. CDR3 sequence (DNA): TGCGCCAGCAGCCCCCGGCCACTGGACAGGGCGGGAAACACCATATATTTT. Translated, it gives CASSPRPLDRAGNTIYF.

This clone was observed once. The chain couples TRBV10-3 to TRBJ1-5, with 9 bases that match TRBD1. The germline V gene has CDR1 ENHRY and CDR2 SYGVKD. Trimming at V came to 2 bases and at J to 11 bases, leaving 7 bases not matched to a gene. This CDR3 has 14 amino acids. The CDR3 bases are TGTGCCATCAGTGAGCCGGACAGGGGCGAGTCCCAGCATTTT. This translates into CAISEPDRGESQHF.

This chain connects TRBV3-1 (or the pseudogene TRBV3-2) to TRBJ2-7; D not resolved. V lost 4 bases to trimming and J lost 1 base, with 5 bases between them. CDR3 length: 12 residues. Germline CDR1 reads LGHDT; CDR2 reads YNNKEL (reference sequence). This chain's CDR3 is CASSPGSYEQYF. CDR3 nucleotides: TGTGCCAGCAGCCCAGGATCCTACGAGCAGTACTTC.

The DNA of the CDR3 is TGTGCCAGCAGCTTCCCACTAGCGACTAGCACAGATACGCAGTATTTT. This encodes CASSFPLATSTDTQYF. The chain couples TRBV5-4 to TRBJ2-3; 7 bases match TRBD2. Trimming removed 2 bases from V and 0 bases from J; junction bases left unmatched: 6. The CDR3 runs to 16 residues. Looked up from germline, CDR1 is SGHNT and CDR2 is YYREEE (reference sequence).

The V gene is TRBV27, the J gene TRBJ2-7; TRBD2 matches at 7 bases. V trimming: 5 bases; J trimming: 5 bases; junction bases outside the gene matches: 15. CDR1 and CDR2 (germline): MNHEY, SMNVEV (reference sequence). This CDR3 comprises 16 residues. This CDR3 reads CASSPRGGASGHEQYF. The CDR3 DNA reads TGTGCCAGCAGTCCCCGGGGAGGGGCGTCAGGCCACGAGCAGTACTTC.

The chain has TRBV6-5 and TRBJ2-1, with D unclear. There are 12 residues in the CDR3. V shed 7 bases and J shed 6 bases, with 10 bases lying between them. Per the germline V gene, CDR1 is MNHEY and CDR2 is SVGAGI. The CDR3 reads CASKLVINEQFF. The DNA for the CDR3 is TGTGCCAGCAAGCTGGTTATCAATGAGCAGTTCTTC.

The CDR3 sequence is CASGRGYEQYF. The CDR3 DNA sequence: TGTGCCAGCGGGCGGGGGTACGAGCAGTACTTC. The chain joins TRBV6-5 to TRBJ2-7; 7 bases agree with TRBD2. V shed 8 bases and J 4 bases; nucleotides not matched to a gene: 2. Germline CDR1 and CDR2: MNHEY and SVGAGI. The CDR3 covers 11 residues.

The V call is TRBV28, the J call TRBJ2-7; D gene unclear. CDR1 and CDR2 from the germline V gene are MDHEN and SYDVKM. The V end was cut by 6 bases, the J end by 0 bases, with 12 bases between. The CDR3 is 14 residues long. Here the CDR3 DNA reads TGTGCCAGCAGCCGTAGACTGATCTCCTACGAGCAGTACTTC. This gives the protein CASSRRLISYEQYF. Looking up the rest from reference TRBV28 and TRBJ2-7 gives the full variable domain: DVKVTQSSRYLVKRTGEKVFLECVQDMDHENMFWYRQDPGLGLRLIYFSYDVKMKEKGDIPEGYSVSREKKERFSLILESASTNQTSMYLCASSRRLISYEQYFGPGTRLTVT.

The CDR3 loop reads CASSQLGRLGANVLTF. The CDR3 nucleotides read TGTGCCAGCAGCCAATTGGGTCGACTGGGGGCCAACGTCCTGACTTTC. This rearrangement joins TRBV14 to TRBJ2-6; D gene unclear. V lost 2 bases, J lost 4 bases, and 12 bases lay in between. Germline loops: CDR1 SGHDN, CDR2 FVKESK. There are 16 residues in the CDR3.

The gene calls are TRBV4-1 and TRBJ1-6; 7 nucleotides agree with TRBD1. The CDR3 consists of 18 residues. The V gene end was trimmed by 6 bases and the J gene end by 1 base; junction bases not matched to a gene: 12. The germline CDR1 and CDR2 sequences are MGHRA and YSYEKL. In nucleotides, the CDR3 is TGCGCCAGCAGTCGATCAGGGGGTGTAGAGTCCTATAATTCACCCCTCCACTTT. This sequence encodes CASSRSGGVESYNSPLHF.

V usage is TRBV3-1 (or the pseudogene TRBV3-2) and J usage is TRBJ2-6; the D gene is possibly TRBD1 (6 bases). The CDR3 length is 21 residues. CDR1 is LGHDT, CDR2 YNNKEL, per germline (reference sequence). Deletions cut 1 base from V and 1 base from J, with 23 bases between. The CDR3 reads CASSQVIPPRGGFSGANVLTF. Here the CDR3 DNA reads TGTGCCAGCAGCCAAGTCATCCCCCCCAGGGGTGGTTTTTCTGGGGCCAACGTCCTGACTTTC.

The rearrangement uses TRBV29-1 and TRBJ1-5, with D possibly being TRBD1 (6 bases). V dropped 5 bases and J dropped 2 bases, with 13 bases sitting between them. The germline V gene encodes CDR1 SQVTM and CDR2 ANQGSEA. CDR3 length: 14 amino acids. The CDR3 sequence: CSVSQGSGNQPQHF. The CDR3 DNA is TGCAGCGTTTCACAGGGTTCCGGCAATCAGCCCCAGCATTTT. Based on the CDR3 plus reference TRBV29-1 and TRBJ1-5, the full variable domain is SAVISQKPSRDICQRGTSLTIQCQVDSQVTMMFWYRQQPGQSLTLIATANQGSEATYESGFVIDKFPISRPNLTFSTLTVSNMSPEDSSIYLCSVSQGSGNQPQHFGDGTRLSIL.

The V and J genes are TRBV18 and TRBJ2-2; 14 bases fit TRBD2. Per the germline V gene, CDR1 is KGHSH and CDR2 is LQKENI. The CDR3 runs to 18 residues. V gave up 3 bases and J gave up 5 bases; unmatched junction bases: 8. CDR3 in amino acids: CASSPSIGTSGRTGELFF. The CDR3 DNA follows: TGTGCCAGCTCACCTTCTATCGGGACTAGCGGGAGAACCGGGGAGCTGTTTTTT.

With respect to this clone: Germline is not matched at one junction end, which may reflect a read error. CDR3 protein: CASSLGGQGNQF. The CDR3 DNA sequence: TGTGCCAGCAGTTTAGGGGGACAGGGCAACCAGTTC. The rearrangement links TRBV12-3 or TRBV12-4 to TRBJ2-7; TRBD1 matches at 9 bases. This CDR3 comprises 12 residues.

This clone was seen just once. This chain connects TRBV12-3 or TRBV12-4 to TRBJ2-7, with TRBD1 matching over 7 bases. This CDR3 has 12 amino acids. With 5 bases clipped from V and 3 bases from J, the junction kept 1 base outside the gene matches. CDR3: CASSRTGYEQYF. CDR3 bases: TGTGCCAGCAGTCGGACAGGCTACGAGCAGTACTTC.